Following are 14 T cell receptor beta chains from one sample sequenced in a study of human T cells and chemical hapten exposure. Time point denoted: healthy volunteer bleed at 6 weeks. RNA extraction used unfractionated whole blood as the source of total RNA. TCRdb ran MiXCR on the RACE reads and lists one entry per CDR3 protein. Among some 65,000 distinct CDR3 sequences listed, about 5.7% were seen once. The sequenced sample was whole blood. These receptors were obtained from a female donor in good health. Some clones in this sample may be carry-over from other donors' samples.

This clonotype was seen repeatedly, ten times or more. The V and J genes are TRBV28 and TRBJ2-7; D might be TRBD2 (6 bases). The CDR3 has 13 residues. Germline CDR1 reads MDHEN; CDR2 reads SYDVKM. V shed 7 bases and J shed 5 bases, with 15 bases lying between them. The CDR3 DNA reads as TGTGCCAGCACCCTACTAGCATCCCACGAGCAGTACTTC. Translated: CASTLLASHEQYF.

The chain employs TRBV15 and TRBJ2-2, with 10 bases lining up with TRBD2. V lost 4 bases to trimming and J lost 7 bases; unmatched junction nucleotides: 9. The CDR3 has 16 residues. Looked up from germline, CDR1 is LNHNV and CDR2 is YYDKDF (reference sequence). The CDR3 region has the DNA TGTGCCACCAGCAACCTAGCGGGAGCGGCGATCGGGGAGCTGTTTTTT. It codes for CATSNLAGAAIGELFF.

This clonotype was recorded a few times. V and J are TRBV11-2 and TRBJ2-1, with 8 bases that match TRBD1. Losses at the gene ends were 5 bases for V and 0 bases for J; bases not matched to a gene: 21. CDR1 is SGHAT, CDR2 FQNNGV, per germline. The CDR3 extends over 21 amino acids. DNA of the CDR3: TGTGCCAGCAGCCCTATTGGGGTGGCCGGGACAGGAGAGAGCTCCTACAATGAGCAGTTCTTC. It specifies CASSPIGVAGTGESSYNEQFF.

The V and J genes are TRBV20-1 and TRBJ1-1; 10 bases fit TRBD1. Trimming removed 1 base from V and 7 bases from J; junction bases left unmatched: 9. Germline CDR1 reads DFQATT; CDR2 reads SNEGSKA (reference sequence). The CDR3 loop spans 15 amino acids. CDR3 in amino acids: CSARAQGQGTSEAFF. The CDR3 DNA is TGCAGTGCTAGAGCCCAGGGACAGGGGACTAGTGAAGCTTTCTTT.

This clonotype was seen repeatedly, ten times or more. The chain couples TRBV20-1 to TRBJ2-7; no clear D. This CDR3 has 11 amino acids. From germline, CDR1 is DFQATT and CDR2 SNEGSKA (reference sequence). Trimming left V 2 bases short and J 2 bases short, with 4 bases between. CDR3 in amino acids: CSARLTYEQYF. The CDR3 DNA reads as TGCAGTGCTAGATTAACCTACGAGCAGTACTTC.

The chain recombines TRBV7-9 with TRBJ2-5, with a possible D match to TRBD2 (5 bases). There are 14 residues in the CDR3. V was shortened by 1 base and J by 5 bases, with 11 bases between the two germline ends. Germline V CDR1 and CDR2: SEHNR, FQNEAQ (reference sequence). The CDR3 spells CASSLEEGTETQYF. CDR3 in DNA: TGTGCCAGCAGCTTAGAAGAGGGAACGGAGACCCAGTACTTC.

The chain has TRBV11-2 and TRBJ2-4, with no clear D. CDR3 length equals 17 residues. In germline, CDR1 is SGHAT, CDR2 FQNNGV. Deletions cut 4 bases from V and 0 bases from J, with 16 bases between. The CDR3 DNA sequence: TGTGCCAGCAGCTATATAGCTCGGGCACTAGCCAAAAACATTCAGTACTTC. Its protein product is CASSYIARALAKNIQYF.

This clonotype was seen many times. The chain employs TRBV6-5 and TRBJ1-2; perhaps TRBD1 as D (5 bases). The CDR3 runs to 16 residues. Deletions cut 2 bases from V and 4 bases from J, with 17 bases between. The V gene's germline CDR1 is MNHEY and CDR2 SVGAGI. CDR3 sequence (DNA): TGTGCCAGCAGTTACAAGGGTCTCCGGGACCTCTATGGCTACACCTTC. Protein: CASSYKGLRDLYGYTF.

There are many counts of this clonotype. The chain combines TRBV28 with TRBJ1-2; no definite D call. Per germline, CDR1 MDHEN and CDR2 SYDVKM. The CDR3 is made up of 12 amino acids. Trimming stripped 7 bases from V and 3 bases from J, with 9 bases between. The CDR3 is CASMRTDYGYTF. DNA for the CDR3: TGTGCCAGCATGAGGACGGACTATGGCTACACCTTC.

The J gene is TRBJ2-2, the V gene TRBV3-1; the D is unclear. There are 13 residues in the CDR3. Germline V gene sequence: CDR1 LGHDT, CDR2 YNNKEL (reference sequence). V shed 0 bases and J shed 4 bases, with 3 bases lying between them. CDR3 sequence reads: CASSQDLTGELFF. The DNA of the CDR3 is TGTGCCAGCAGCCAAGACCTCACCGGGGAGCTGTTTTTT.

This clonotype was counted at least ten times. This chain joins TRBV20-1 and TRBJ1-6, with D unclear. CDR1 and CDR2 (germline): DFQATT, SNEGSKA (reference sequence). V lost 2 bases, J lost 5 bases, and 13 bases lay in between. The CDR3 extends over 15 amino acids. CDR3 region: CSARSRALNNSPLHF. The CDR3 nucleotides are TGCAGTGCTAGATCCCGGGCCCTAAATAATTCACCCCTCCACTTT.

This clonotype was picked up many times. This rearrangement joins TRBV12-3 or TRBV12-4 to TRBJ1-6; D possibly corresponds to TRBD1 (5 bases). V was trimmed by 5 bases and J by 6 bases, leaving 14 bases between them. There are 15 residues in the CDR3. CDR3 sequence: CASSLSGSSNSPLHF. The CDR3 nucleotides read TGTGCCAGCAGTCTTTCAGGGTCTTCTAATTCACCCCTCCACTTT.

This clonotype was seen repeatedly, ten times or more. The chain uses TRBV2 and TRBJ2-3, with 9 bases aligning to TRBD2. The CDR3 totals 14 residues. CDR1 SNHLY and CDR2 FYNNEI come from the germline V gene. With 8 bases clipped from V and 0 bases from J, the junction kept 3 bases outside the gene matches. CDR3 sequence: CASSSGISTDTQYF. The DNA of the CDR3 is TGTGCCAGCTCTAGCGGGATCAGCACAGATACGCAGTATTTT. The full variable domain, in which reference TRBV2 and TRBJ2-3 provide the parts outside the CDR3, is EPEVTQTPSHQVTQMGQEVILRCVPISNHLYFYWYRQILGQKVEFLVSFYNNEISEKSEIFDDQFSVERPDGSNFTLKIRSTKLEDSAMYFCASSSGISTDTQYFGPGTRLTVL.

Ten or more counts support this clonotype. V gene TRBV5-5 combines with J gene TRBJ2-3, with D perhaps assigned TRBD1 or TRBD2 (6 bases each). Trimming stripped 0 bases from V and 8 bases from J, with 16 bases between. Germline CDR1 SGHKS, CDR2 YYEKEE (reference sequence). The CDR3 is 15 residues long. The CDR3 nucleotides are TGTGCCAGCAGCTTGGCATGGGGGGTAGGGGGTACGCAGTATTTT. Amino acid sequence: CASSLAWGVGGTQYF.